The next 29 T cell receptor beta chains were all read from a single sample in a study of blood T cell repertoires in COVID-19 (dated by TCRdb to the early 2020s). Library preparation used the immunoSEQ multiplex PCR assay. What TCRdb holds here is the immuneACCESS table cut down to in-frame rearrangements. Part of the clones is not present; checked against another copy, under half of the missing clones reflect an unresolved V gene, and the others are unexplained. This sample lists about 100,000 clones; over 75% were detected once. 11% of the sample is held by the ten biggest clonotypes. The sample was peripheral blood. These receptors originate from a man older than 75 with acute or convalescent COVID-19.

The rearrangement joins TRBV11-3 to TRBJ1-1; a weak D match, TRBD1 (6 bases). Germline CDR1 reads SGHNT; CDR2 reads YENEEA. Trimming took 3 bases from V and 0 from J, leaving 14 bases between them. The CDR3 is made up of 16 amino acids. In DNA, the CDR3 is TGTGCCAGCAGCTTGGGACATGGAGATTTGAACACTGAAGCTTTCTTT. It specifies CASSLGHGDLNTEAFF.

V usage is TRBV7-2 and J usage is TRBJ2-7, with 10 bases that match TRBD2. J was trimmed by 0 bases and V by 3 bases; bases with no gene match: 2. Germline CDR1 reads SGHTA; CDR2 reads FQGNSA. The CDR3 totals 15 residues. The CDR3, as DNA: TGTGCCAGCAGCTTCGGACTAGCGGTCTCCTACGAGCAGTACTTC. This codes for CASSFGLAVSYEQYF.

The V call is TRBV24-1, the J call TRBJ1-5, with 7 nucleotides matching TRBD1. Looked up from germline, CDR1 is KGHDR and CDR2 is SFDVKD. V shed 5 bases and J 4 bases; nucleotides not matched to a gene: 4. The CDR3 sequence is 14 residues long. CDR3 loop: CATSAGDRNQPQHF. The DNA for the CDR3 is TGTGCCACCAGTGCAGGGGACAGAAATCAGCCCCAGCATTTT.

The V and J genes are TRBV10-1 and TRBJ1-4, with D tentatively TRBD1 (5 bases). The germline V gene has CDR1 WNHNN and CDR2 SYGVQD (reference sequence). V was cut by 0 bases and J by 6 bases, with 5 bases left in between. The CDR3 has 13 residues. CDR3: CASSESGHEKLFF. The DNA for the CDR3 is TGCGCCAGCAGTGAGTCGGGGCATGAAAAACTGTTTTTT.

The rearrangement links TRBV6-5 to TRBJ1-2; 11 nucleotides agree with TRBD1. This CDR3 region has 14 residues. Germline V gene lookup returns CDR1 MNHEY and CDR2 SVGAGI. The junction had 5 bases not matched to a gene; V was cut back by 6 bases and J by 5 bases. CDR3 sequence (DNA): TGTGCCAGCAGGGGGACAGGGGGAAAGTATGGCTACACCTTC. It specifies CASRGTGGKYGYTF.

The V and J genes are TRBV5-6 and TRBJ2-7; TRBD1 matches 7 bases. Germline V gene lookup returns CDR1 SGHDT and CDR2 YYEEEE. V lost 3 bases to trimming and J lost 2 bases; unmatched junction nucleotides: 8. This CDR3 is 15 amino acids long. The CDR3 DNA reads as TGTGCCAGCAGCTACACAGGGGCCCTCGCCTACGAGCAGTACTTC. This gives the protein CASSYTGALAYEQYF.

The table lists this clone with a count of one. The V call is TRBV4-3, the J call TRBJ2-3; D gene ambiguous. The CDR3 covers 14 residues. The V end lost 11 bases, the J end lost 0 bases, and 15 bases lay between the germline ends. Germline assignment: CDR1 LGHNA and CDR2 YSLEER. The CDR3 DNA reads TGCGCCGCAGGCCATCCGGCGAGCACAGATACGCAGTATTTT. Encoded protein: CAAGHPASTDTQYF.

This chain uses TRBV28 with TRBJ1-1; D is perhaps TRBD1 (6 bases). The CDR3 has 14 residues. The germline V gene encodes CDR1 MDHEN and CDR2 SYDVKM. The V end lost 6 bases, the J end lost 1 base, and 12 bases lay between the germline ends. CDR3 in amino acids: CASSSGTSNTEAFF. The CDR3 bases are TGTGCCAGCAGCTCCGGGACATCGAACACTGAAGCTTTCTTT.

This rearrangement joins TRBV6-6 to TRBJ1-4; D is unresolved. The CDR3 is 15 residues long. With 2 bases removed from V and 4 bases from J, the gap between germline ends came to 11 bases. Germline V gene lookup returns CDR1 MNHNY and CDR2 SVGAGI (reference sequence). CDR3 protein: CASSYEGQINEKLFF. CDR3 sequence (DNA): TGTGCCAGCAGTTACGAGGGTCAGATTAATGAAAAACTGTTTTTT.

With respect to this clone: An end of the junction does not agree with germline; a read error may underlie this. The chain carries TRBV7-2 and TRBJ1-1, with TRBD1 matching over 12 bases. Germline V gene sequence: CDR1 SGHTA, CDR2 FQGNSA. The CDR3 sequence is 16 residues long. The CDR3 nucleotides are TGTGCCACCAGCGGGCCGGCGGGACAGGGGGCCACTGAAGCTTTCTTT. This sequence encodes CATSGPAGQGATEAFF.

This clone was found a few times. The chain is built from TRBV2 and TRBJ2-5; a weak D match, TRBD1 (5 bases). V was pared by 7 bases and J by 5 bases, with 20 bases between. Looked up from germline, CDR1 is SNHLY and CDR2 is FYNNEI. CDR3 size: 15 residues. The CDR3 DNA follows: TGTGCCAGCACGAAGGGGCAGGGATCCCTGGAGACCCAGTACTTC. Its translation is CASTKGQGSLETQYF.

J is TRBJ2-7 and V is TRBV7-2, with 9 bases aligning to TRBD2. Germline CDR1 and CDR2: SGHTA and FQGNSA. This CDR3 is built from 15 residues. Unmatched junction bases numbered 13, after V lost 9 bases and J lost 4 bases. CDR3 region: CASSRATSGKYEQYF. CDR3 bases: TGTGCCAGTAGCAGGGCGACTAGCGGAAAATACGAGCAGTACTTC.

The rearrangement uses TRBV15 and TRBJ2-3, with 8 bases that match TRBD1. CDR1 is LNHNV and CDR2 is YYDKDF in the germline V gene (reference sequence). CDR3 length: 15 residues. The V and J ends lost 5 bases and 2 bases, in that order; junction bases with no gene match: 6. The chain's CDR3 is CATSPGDRFTDTQYF. DNA of the CDR3: TGTGCCACCAGCCCTGGGGACAGGTTCACAGATACGCAGTATTTT.

This clone occurred once. The chain uses TRBV5-8 and TRBJ2-1, with D maybe TRBD2 (5 bases). This CDR3 spans 15 amino acids. The V gene lost 1 base and the J gene lost 0 bases, with 8 bases spanning the gap. Germline V gene lookup returns CDR1 SGHTS and CDR2 YDEGEE. CDR3 protein: CASSLRGSSYNEQFF. In DNA form, the CDR3 reads TGTGCCAGCAGCTTGCGAGGGAGCTCCTACAATGAGCAGTTCTTC.

This sequence joins TRBV18 and TRBJ1-3; D unclear. The germline gives CDR1 KGHSH, CDR2 LQKENI. Trimming stripped 3 bases from V and 0 bases from J, with 9 bases between. The CDR3 runs to 15 residues. The CDR3 DNA reads as TGTGCCAGCTCACCTGAGTTAACCTCTGGAAACACCATATATTTT. The encoded protein is CASSPELTSGNTIYF.

This chain links TRBV6-6 with TRBJ2-2, with D possibly being TRBD2 (6 bases). CDR3 length equals 14 residues. Trimming removed 6 bases at V and 3 bases at J, with 11 bases between. Germline loops: CDR1 MNHNY, CDR2 SVGAGI (reference sequence). As DNA, the CDR3 is TGTGCCAGCAGACCAAGGGACTACACCGGGGAGCTGTTTTTT. Amino acids: CASRPRDYTGELFF.

This chain joins TRBV5-1 and TRBJ1-2; 10 bases align to TRBD1. CDR1 and CDR2 from the germline V gene are SGHRS and YFSETQ. V lost 4 bases, J lost 8 bases, and 5 bases stayed unmatched. The CDR3 covers 13 residues. Written as DNA, the CDR3 is TGCGCCAGCAGCCGACAGGGGGCGCAAGGCTACACCTTC. It is translated as CASSRQGAQGYTF. Full variable domain (missing parts from reference TRBV5-1 and TRBJ1-2): KAGVTQTPRYLIKTRGQQVTLSCSPISGHRSVSWYQQTPGQGLQFLFEYFSETQRNKGNFPGRFSGRQFSNSRSEMNVSTLELGDSALYLCASSRQGAQGYTFGSGTRLTVV.

The chain is built from TRBV10-3 and TRBJ2-7; tentatively, D is TRBD2 (5 bases). Trimming shortened V by 0 bases and J by 4 bases, and 13 bases separated the two germline ends. Germline V lookup: CDR1 ENHRY, CDR2 SYGVKD. The CDR3 runs to 15 residues. The CDR3 loop reads CAISESTIRGYEQYF. The CDR3, as DNA: TGTGCCATCAGTGAGTCTACCATACGGGGTTACGAGCAGTACTTC.

The rearrangement links TRBV30 to TRBJ2-1; 9 bases are a match to TRBD2. CDR1 and CDR2 (germline): GTSNPN, SVGIG (reference sequence). This CDR3 has 16 residues. Trimming cost V 2 bases and J 1 base; bases outside gene matches: 6. CDR3 in DNA: TGTGCCTGGAGTCCCCTGGCGGGAGGGTCCTACAATGAGCAGTTCTTC. This translates into CAWSPLAGGSYNEQFF. The variable domain in full, with the rest retrieved from reference TRBV30 and TRBJ2-1, is SQTIHQWPATLVQPVGSPLSLECTVEGTSNPNLYWYRQAAGRGLQLLFYSVGIGQISSEVPQNLSASRPQDRQFILSSKKLLLSDSGFYLCAWSPLAGGSYNEQFFGPGTRLTVL.

The J gene is TRBJ2-7, the V gene TRBV7-8, with 8 bases fitting TRBD2. V gave up 1 base and J gave up 2 bases; unmatched junction bases: 7. Germline CDR1 and CDR2: SGHVS and FQNEAQ. The CDR3 contains 16 residues. The chain's CDR3 is CASSLDAGGGPYEQYF. The CDR3 bases are TGTGCCAGCAGCTTAGACGCGGGAGGAGGTCCCTACGAGCAGTACTTC.

The chain couples TRBV6-2 or TRBV6-3 to TRBJ1-5; D might be TRBD1 (5 bases). In germline, CDR1 is MNHEY, CDR2 SVGEGT. The CDR3 is made up of 15 amino acids. Trimming removed 0 bases from V and 8 bases from J, with 14 bases in between. Written as DNA, the CDR3 is TGTGCCAGCAGTTACTCATCAGGGCTTCAGGAGCCCCAGCATTTT. Protein: CASSYSSGLQEPQHF.

This chain links TRBV19 with TRBJ2-7; TRBD1 matches 9 bases. The germline V gene has CDR1 LNHDA and CDR2 SQIVND (reference sequence). CDR3 length: 14 amino acids. J was trimmed by 2 bases and V by 5 bases; bases with no gene match: 4. CDR3 DNA sequence: TGTGCCAGTAGTCCCGGGACAGGGACCTACGAGCAGTACTTC. As protein: CASSPGTGTYEQYF. Looking up the rest from reference TRBV19 and TRBJ2-7 gives the full variable domain: DGGITQSPKYLFRKEGQNVTLSCEQNLNHDAMYWYRQDPGQGLRLIYYSQIVNDFQKGDIAEGYSVSREKKESFPLTVTSAQKNPTAFYLCASSPGTGTYEQYFGPGTRLTVT.

V is TRBV5-6 and J is TRBJ1-6; unclear D gene. The germline gives CDR1 SGHDT, CDR2 YYEEEE. CDR3 size: 14 residues. The V end lost 0 bases, the J end lost 8 bases, and 9 bases lay between the germline ends. CDR3 in DNA: TGTGCCAGCAGCTTGGAGAAGAGGGATTCACCCCTCCACTTT. This gives the protein CASSLEKRDSPLHF. The full variable domain, with the rest looked up from reference TRBV5-6 and TRBJ1-6, is DAGVTQSPTHLIKTRGQQVTLRCSPKSGHDTVSWYQQALGQGPQFIFQYYEEEERQRGNFPDRFSGHQFPNYSSELNVNALLLGDSALYLCASSLEKRDSPLHFGNGTRLTVT.

The gene calls are TRBV5-4 and TRBJ1-3; D is uncertain. Deletions cut 0 bases from V and 3 bases from J, with 4 bases between. The length of the CDR3 is 13 residues. CDR1 SGHNT and CDR2 YYREEE come from the germline V gene (reference sequence). The CDR3 sequence is CASSLGGGNTIYF. CDR3 bases: TGTGCCAGCAGCTTGGGAGGTGGAAACACCATATATTTT.

V usage is TRBV27 and J usage is TRBJ1-3, with 9 bases identical to TRBD1. The CDR3 length is 19 residues. The V segment lost 5 bases and the J segment 0 bases; nucleotides outside the gene matches: 14. Germline V lookup: CDR1 MNHEY, CDR2 SMNVEV (reference sequence). Here the CDR3 DNA reads TGTGCCAGCAGTCTCCATATACCGGGACAGGGTGTCTCTGGAAACACCATATATTTT. It is translated as CASSLHIPGQGVSGNTIYF.

The chain couples TRBV19 to TRBJ1-1; possibly TRBD1 for D (5 bases). This CDR3 comprises 13 residues. V lost 4 bases and J 2 bases, leaving 8 bases between the germline ends. In germline, CDR1 is LNHDA, CDR2 SQIVND (reference sequence). The CDR3 is CASSTTANTEAFF. The CDR3 DNA reads as TGTGCCAGTAGTACGACAGCTAACACTGAAGCTTTCTTT.

The chain combines TRBV28 with TRBJ2-3; D is perhaps TRBD2 (5 bases). Germline V gives CDR1 MDHEN, CDR2 SYDVKM. The CDR3 runs to 13 residues. Trimming took 4 bases from V and 5 from J, leaving 10 bases between them. CDR3 amino acids: CASSSAGLDTQYF. Written as DNA, the CDR3 is TGTGCCAGCAGTTCGGCGGGCCTAGATACGCAGTATTTT.

The chain uses TRBV5-6 and TRBJ2-4, with 7 bases that match TRBD2. The CDR3 loop spans 15 amino acids. Germline trimming cut 3 bases from V and 2 bases from J; bases unmatched to any gene: 5. CDR1 SGHDT and CDR2 YYEEEE come from the germline V gene. The CDR3 protein is CASSSPRGSKNIQYF. The CDR3 DNA sequence: TGTGCCAGCAGCTCCCCGCGGGGGTCCAAAAACATTCAGTACTTC.

V and J are TRBV12-3 or TRBV12-4 and TRBJ1-2, with D uncertain. The CDR3 is 13 amino acids. Trimming took off 5 bases at V and 2 bases at J, with 9 bases between the two ends. The CDR3 reads CASSPSRNYGYTF. DNA of the CDR3: TGTGCCAGCAGTCCCTCACGGAACTATGGCTACACCTTC.